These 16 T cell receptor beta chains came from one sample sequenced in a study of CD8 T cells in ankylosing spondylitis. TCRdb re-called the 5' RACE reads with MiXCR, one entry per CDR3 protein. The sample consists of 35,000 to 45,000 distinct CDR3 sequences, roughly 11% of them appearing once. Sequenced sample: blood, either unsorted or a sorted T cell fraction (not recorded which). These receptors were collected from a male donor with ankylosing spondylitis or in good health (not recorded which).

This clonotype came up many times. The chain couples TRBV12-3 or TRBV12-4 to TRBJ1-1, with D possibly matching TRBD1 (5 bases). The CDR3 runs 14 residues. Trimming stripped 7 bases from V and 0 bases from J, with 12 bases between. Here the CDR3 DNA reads TGTGCCAGCACCCTGGGGGTTATGAACACTGAAGCTTTCTTT. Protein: CASTLGVMNTEAFF.

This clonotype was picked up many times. The CDR3 loop is CASSPRQGWNSPLHF. The CDR3 DNA reads TGTGCCAGCAGCCCACGACAGGGCTGGAATTCACCCCTCCACTTT. The chain recombines TRBV12-3 or TRBV12-4 with TRBJ1-6; 7 nucleotides line up with TRBD1. The CDR3 contains 15 residues. The V gene end was trimmed by 6 bases and the J gene end by 7 bases; junction bases not matched to a gene: 9.

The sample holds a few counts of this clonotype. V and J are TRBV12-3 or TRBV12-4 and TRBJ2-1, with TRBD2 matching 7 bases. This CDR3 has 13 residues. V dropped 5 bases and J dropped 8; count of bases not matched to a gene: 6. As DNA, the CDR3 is TGTGCCAGCAGTCTCGGACTAGATTATGAGCAGTTCTTC. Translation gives CASSLGLDYEQFF.

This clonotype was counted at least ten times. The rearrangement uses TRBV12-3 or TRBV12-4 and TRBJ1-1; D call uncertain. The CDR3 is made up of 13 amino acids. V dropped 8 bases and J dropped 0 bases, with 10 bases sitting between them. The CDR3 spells CASRKGMNTEAFF. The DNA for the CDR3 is TGTGCCAGCCGGAAAGGTATGAACACTGAAGCTTTCTTT.

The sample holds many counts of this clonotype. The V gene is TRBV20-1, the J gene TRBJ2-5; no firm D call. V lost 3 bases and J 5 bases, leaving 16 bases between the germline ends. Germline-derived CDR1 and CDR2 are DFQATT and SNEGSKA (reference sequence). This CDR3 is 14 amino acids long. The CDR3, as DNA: TGCAGTGCTAGTAAAGTCGCAGAAGGCGAGACCCAGTACTTC. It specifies CSASKVAEGETQYF.

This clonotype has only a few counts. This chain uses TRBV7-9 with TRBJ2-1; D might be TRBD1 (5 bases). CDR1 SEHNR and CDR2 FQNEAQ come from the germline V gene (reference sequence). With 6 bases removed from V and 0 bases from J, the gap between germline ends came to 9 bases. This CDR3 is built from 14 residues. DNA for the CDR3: TGTGCCAGCAGACAGGTGAGCTCCTACAATGAGCAGTTCTTC. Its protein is CASRQVSSYNEQFF.

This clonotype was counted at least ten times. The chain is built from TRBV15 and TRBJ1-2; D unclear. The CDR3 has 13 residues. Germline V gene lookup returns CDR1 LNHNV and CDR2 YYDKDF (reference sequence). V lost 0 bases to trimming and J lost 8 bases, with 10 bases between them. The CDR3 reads CATSREEVIGYTF. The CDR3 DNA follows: TGTGCCACCAGCAGAGAGGAGGTTATAGGCTACACCTTC.

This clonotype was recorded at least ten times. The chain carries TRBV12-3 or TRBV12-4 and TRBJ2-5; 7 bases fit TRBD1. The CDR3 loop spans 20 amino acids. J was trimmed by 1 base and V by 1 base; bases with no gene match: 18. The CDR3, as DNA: TGTGCCAGCAGTTTAGGGTCGACAGGGCGGTCGCATCTGAGCCAAGAGACCCAGTACTTC. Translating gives CASSLGSTGRSHLSQETQYF.

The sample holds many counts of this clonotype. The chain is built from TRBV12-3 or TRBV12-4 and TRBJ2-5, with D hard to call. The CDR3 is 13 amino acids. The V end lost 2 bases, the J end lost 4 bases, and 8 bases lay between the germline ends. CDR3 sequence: CASSLPGLETQYF. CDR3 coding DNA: TGTGCCAGCAGTTTACCGGGTTTAGAGACCCAGTACTTC.

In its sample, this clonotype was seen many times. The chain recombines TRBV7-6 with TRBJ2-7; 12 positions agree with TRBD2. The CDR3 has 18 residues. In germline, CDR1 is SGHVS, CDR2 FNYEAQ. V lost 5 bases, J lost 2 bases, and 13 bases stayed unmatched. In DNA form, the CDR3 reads TGTGCCAGCAGCCCTACTAGCGGGGGGTTTCCAGCCCCCTACGAGCAGTACTTC. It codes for CASSPTSGGFPAPYEQYF.

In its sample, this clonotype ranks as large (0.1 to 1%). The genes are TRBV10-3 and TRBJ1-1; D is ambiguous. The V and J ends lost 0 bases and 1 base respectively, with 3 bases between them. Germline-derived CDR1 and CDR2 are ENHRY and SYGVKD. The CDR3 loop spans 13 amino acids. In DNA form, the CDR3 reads TGTGCCATCAGTGAGTCTTGGAACACTGAAGCTTTCTTT. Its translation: CAISESWNTEAFF.

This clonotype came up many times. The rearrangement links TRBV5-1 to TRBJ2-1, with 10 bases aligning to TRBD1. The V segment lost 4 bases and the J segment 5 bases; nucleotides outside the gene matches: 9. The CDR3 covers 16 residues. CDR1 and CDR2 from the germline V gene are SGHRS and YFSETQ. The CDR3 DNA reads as TGCGCCAGCAGCCTATCGCCCGGGACAGGGGACAATGAGCAGTTCTTC. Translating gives CASSLSPGTGDNEQFF.

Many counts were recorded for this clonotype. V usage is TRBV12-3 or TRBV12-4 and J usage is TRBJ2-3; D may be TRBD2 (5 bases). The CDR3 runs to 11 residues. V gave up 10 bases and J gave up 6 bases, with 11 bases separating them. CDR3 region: CATSLADTQYF. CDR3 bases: TGTGCCACTAGCCTGGCCGATACGCAGTATTTT.

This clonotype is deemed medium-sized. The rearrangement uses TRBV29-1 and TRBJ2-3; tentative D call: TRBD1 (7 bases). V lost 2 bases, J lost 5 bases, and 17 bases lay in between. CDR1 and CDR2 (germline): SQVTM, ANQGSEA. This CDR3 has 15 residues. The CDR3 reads CSVESSGGLIDTQYF. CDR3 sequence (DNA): TGCAGCGTTGAATCCTCAGGGGGGCTAATAGATACGCAGTATTTT.

CDR3: CASSYLRDLNTEAFF. The CDR3 DNA reads TGTGCCAGCAGTTACTTGAGGGACTTGAACACTGAAGCTTTCTTT. J is TRBJ1-1 and V is TRBV6-5; D might be TRBD1 (5 bases). V was shortened by 1 base and J by 0 bases, with 9 bases between the two germline ends. This CDR3 has 15 amino acids. Germline lookup yields CDR1 MNHEY and CDR2 SVGAGI.

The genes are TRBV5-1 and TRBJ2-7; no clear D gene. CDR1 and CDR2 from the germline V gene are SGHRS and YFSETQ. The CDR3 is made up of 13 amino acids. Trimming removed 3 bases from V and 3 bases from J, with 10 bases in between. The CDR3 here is CASSSRRDYEQYF. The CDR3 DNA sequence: TGCGCCAGCAGCTCGAGAAGGGACTACGAGCAGTACTTC.